This is a list of T cell receptor beta chains from one sample in a study of T-cell reconstitution after alpha-beta-depleted transplantation in children. MiXCR, applied by TCRdb to the PCR reads, yields one record per CDR3 protein. The top ten hold around 5.3% of the sample, which has 700,000 to 950,000 distinct CDR3 sequences, 15% to 20% seen once. Sequenced material: PBMCs, mostly from graft donor cells, taken 360 days after TCRalphabeta/CD19-depleted stem cell transplant. These receptors originate from a male patient younger than 18 who had a stem cell transplant for acute lymphoblastic leukemia, so the T cells may come from the graft donor. The CDR3 runs from the conserved cysteine through the conserved F or W. The D gene is left open where the match is weak. Rows give clone size only sometimes, using once, few, many, or a class for an expanded clone.

d_gene,v_gene,j_gene,abundance,CDR3nt,CDR3aa
.,TRBV7-9,TRBJ1-5,few,TGTGCCAGCAGCTTAGCCGGCTGGGGGCAAACGGATCAGCCCCAGCATTTT,CASSLAGWGQTDQPQHF
TRBD1,TRBV29-1,TRBJ1-1,many,TGCAGCGTTCATTTCCAGGGGGCCACCATGAACACTGAAGCTTTCTTT,CSVHFQGATMNTEAFF
TRBD1,TRBV7-2,TRBJ1-1,.,TGTGCCAGCAGCCAGCACAGGGGGCTTGGGGCTTTCTTT,CASSQHRGLGAFF
TRBD2,TRBV10-2,TRBJ2-2,.,TGCGCCAGCAGGCTAGCGGGAGGGCCGAGCGGGGAGCTGTTTTTT,CASRLAGGPSGELFF
.,TRBV28,TRBJ2-5,few,TGTGCCAGCAGTCCTAGTATGTCCCAAGAGACCCAGTACTTC,CASSPSMSQETQYF
.,TRBV5-1,TRBJ2-3,.,TGCGCCAGCAGCTTGGAAGGAGGACTCCTCACAGATACGCAGTATTTT,CASSLEGGLLTDTQYF
TRBD2,TRBV14,TRBJ2-1,.,TGTGCCAGCAGCCAAGATCTTCTAGCGGGGATATACAATGAGCAGTTCTTC,CASSQDLLAGIYNEQFF
TRBD2,TRBV5-1,TRBJ2-5,.,TGCGCCAGCAGCTTGGCACTAGCGGTACAAGAGACCCAGTACTTC,CASSLALAVQETQYF
.,TRBV5-5,TRBJ1-1,.,TGTGCCAGCAGCCCACCAAGAGTTCTAATGAACACTGAAGCTTTCTTT,CASSPPRVLMNTEAFF
.,TRBV18,TRBJ2-1,.,TGTGCCAGCTCACCACGGCGATCCCAATTTGACAATGAGCAGTTCTTC,CASSPRRSQFDNEQFF
.,TRBV5-1,TRBJ2-5,.,TGCGCCAGCAGCCCGAACAGGGAGGGAGAGACCCAGTACTTC,CASSPNREGETQYF
.,TRBV14,TRBJ2-1,few,TGTGCCAGCAGCCAATCTAGGCTACGTGAGCAGTTCTTC,CASSQSRLREQFF
.,TRBV12-3/TRBV12-4,TRBJ2-7,.,TGTGCCAGCAGTTTAAGACAGGTGGGCGAGCAGTACTTC,CASSLRQVGEQYF
TRBD1,TRBV5-1,TRBJ2-7,few,TGCGCCAGCAGCTTGCCCCGGGACAGGGGCTCATACGAGCAGTACTTC,CASSLPRDRGSYEQYF
.,TRBV4-2,TRBJ1-1,few,TGTGCCAGCAGCCAAGATCTTGGACACCGAGAAGCTTTCTTT,CASSQDLGHREAFF
.,TRBV7-3,TRBJ2-1,.,TGTGCCAGCAGCTTAATGAGTACTAGCAGGAATGAGCAGTTCTTC,CASSLMSTSRNEQFF
TRBD1,TRBV12-3/TRBV12-4,TRBJ2-3,.,TGTGCCAGCAGCCTTGGACAGGTCACTAGCACAGATACGCAGTATTTT,CASSLGQVTSTDTQYF
TRBD2,TRBV20-1,TRBJ2-1,many,TGCAGTGCTAGAGATTGGGAGCGGGGTTTGGAGAATGAGCAGTTCTTC,CSARDWERGLENEQFF
.,TRBV7-2,TRBJ2-1,.,TGTGCCAGCAGCCTTTTAGCGCTTAGCTCCTACAATGAGCAGTTCTTC,CASSLLALSSYNEQFF
.,TRBV2,TRBJ2-7,few,TGTGCCAGCAGTGAATCGGGTTGGCGGGACAACTCCTACGAGCAGTACTTC,CASSESGWRDNSYEQYF
.,TRBV6-6,TRBJ1-1,few,TGTGCCAGCAGTTACAAATTCACTGAAGCTTTCTTT,CASSYKFTEAFF
.,TRBV15,TRBJ1-2,many,TGTGCCACCAGCAGGGATCCTTATCGCTACACCTTC,CATSRDPYRYTF